Listed below are T cell receptor beta chains from one sample, sequenced in a study of response to subunit inactivated influenza vaccine. TCRdb processed the RT-PCR reads anew with MiXCR; each CDR3 protein has one entry. The sample includes about 700,000 distinct CDR3 sequences, roughly 14% of them seen just once. This material consisted of PBMCs from blood, taken around 14 days before vaccination. The receptors derive from a man in his forties or fifties who received an inactivated influenza vaccine. Both conserved end residues are part of each CDR3. A D gene is named only where the DNA matches it firmly. The size entry is marked missing in some rows and otherwise reads once, few, many or a size class.

CDR3 DNA	CDR3 protein	V gene	J gene	D gene	clone size
TGCAGTGCTAGAGATATGCTAGTTTACACAGATACGCAGTATTTT	CSARDMLVYTDTQYF	TRBV20-1	TRBJ2-3	NA	NA
TGTGCCAGCAGCCCCCGTACCGAGCAGTACTTC	CASSPRTEQYF	TRBV28	TRBJ2-7	NA	few
TGTGCCAGCCTCCGGACAGGGAGGATAAACGAGCAGTACTTC	CASLRTGRINEQYF	TRBV6-2/TRBV6-3	TRBJ2-7	TRBD1	NA
TGCAGCGTTGGGGGCCGGAGGGACACTGAAGCTTTCTTT	CSVGGRRDTEAFF	TRBV29-1	TRBJ1-1	NA	many
TGTGCCAGCAGCTTATATCCCCGGCGGGGACCATACAATGAGCAGTTCTTC	CASSLYPRRGPYNEQFF	TRBV7-6	TRBJ2-1	NA	NA
TGTGCCAGCAGTTCCCTGGGGGCTAGCGGCCAAGATACGCAGTATTTT	CASSSLGASGQDTQYF	TRBV12-3/TRBV12-4	TRBJ2-3	NA	NA
TGTGCCAGCTCACCCCGGACGGAAAGCAATGAGCAGTTCTTC	CASSPRTESNEQFF	TRBV18	TRBJ2-1	NA	many
TGCAGTGCTAGACAGGACAACTACGAGCAGTACTTC	CSARQDNYEQYF	TRBV20-1	TRBJ2-7	NA	few
TGTGCCAGCAGTTTTTGGACCGCCTTTAGGAAGCCCCAGCATTTT	CASSFWTAFRKPQHF	TRBV12-3/TRBV12-4	TRBJ1-5	NA	few
TGCGCCAGCAGCTTGGAAGGGAACCCCTACAATGAGCAGTTCTTC	CASSLEGNPYNEQFF	TRBV5-1	TRBJ2-1	NA	few
TGTGCCAGCAGCTTGTACAGACACAATGAGCAGTTCTTC	CASSLYRHNEQFF	TRBV11-2	TRBJ2-1	NA	few
TGTGCCAGCAGGGGGACAAGATCCCTCGAAGCTTTCTTT	CASRGTRSLEAFF	TRBV9	TRBJ1-1	NA	few
TGTGCCAGCAGCCACAGGGGGGATCGTGAAAAACTGTTTTTT	CASSHRGDREKLFF	TRBV7-9	TRBJ1-4	TRBD1	NA
TGTGCCAGCAGCCAAGAAGGGGGACTAACGAACACCGGGGAGCTGTTTTTT	CASSQEGGLTNTGELFF	TRBV4-2	TRBJ2-2	NA	many
TGTGCCAGCAGTCCGACAGGGGGCCGCGGGAGACGGACAGATACGCAGTATTTT	CASSPTGGRGRRTDTQYF	TRBV27	TRBJ2-3	TRBD1	few
TGTGCCAGCAGTTCCCCTTCGCCCAAGACAGGGGAAGAGACCCAGTACTTC	CASSSPSPKTGEETQYF	TRBV28	TRBJ2-5	TRBD1	few
TGTGCCAGCAGAGACGGAGCAACTAATGAAAAACTGTTTTTT	CASRDGATNEKLFF	TRBV2	TRBJ1-4	NA	NA
TGTGCCAGCAGTGCCGTAGCGGGGGGGCAAGAGACCCAGTACTTC	CASSAVAGGQETQYF	TRBV2	TRBJ2-5	TRBD2	NA
TGTGCCGTCTTAGCGGGACTGTACACCGGGGAGCTGTTTTTT	CAVLAGLYTGELFF	TRBV10-3	TRBJ2-2	TRBD2	few
TGTGCCAGCACTCTCCGTGGGGGGCAGGCTTTCTTT	CASTLRGGQAFF	TRBV7-9	TRBJ1-1	NA	NA
TGCAGTGCTGGCGGGGATACAGATCAGCCCCAGCATTTT	CSAGGDTDQPQHF	TRBV20-1	TRBJ1-5	NA	NA
TGTGCCACCAGTGATTCTGTCAGATCCGGGACGGACGTAAGCACAGATACGCAGTATTTT	CATSDSVRSGTDVSTDTQYF	TRBV24-1	TRBJ2-3	NA	NA
TGTGCCATCAGTGAGTCCTACGGTCCTAGCACAGATACGCAGTATTTT	CAISESYGPSTDTQYF	TRBV10-3	TRBJ2-3	NA	few
TGCGCCAGCAGCTTGGAAGGCCCCGGGGGGGAGCTGTTTTTT	CASSLEGPGGELFF	TRBV5-1	TRBJ2-2	NA	many
TGTGCCAGCAGCCGATGGACGGGGCTCGAGCAGTTCTTC	CASSRWTGLEQFF	TRBV14	TRBJ2-1	NA	NA
TGTGCCAGCACGAAAGGACCGCGTGGGATTGGAAACACCATATATTTT	CASTKGPRGIGNTIYF	TRBV12-3/TRBV12-4	TRBJ1-3	NA	NA
TGTGCCACCAACCAGGAAGCCGGAGATACGCAGTATTTT	CATNQEAGDTQYF	TRBV12-3/TRBV12-4	TRBJ2-3	NA	few
TGTGCCAGCAGCTTGGGCAGGGAGTACGAGCAGTACTTC	CASSLGREYEQYF	TRBV5-1	TRBJ2-7	NA	many
TGCAGTGCTAGAGACCCTCGGACAGGGGCCTACGAGCAGTACTTC	CSARDPRTGAYEQYF	TRBV20-1	TRBJ2-7	TRBD1	NA
TGTCCCGGGGGATCAACGGGACAAAGTTGCTCTGGGGCCAACGTCCTGACTTTC	CPGGSTGQSCSGANVLTF	TRBV3-1	TRBJ2-6	NA	NA
TGTGCCAGCAGCCTCGGGCAGTTACAGCCCCAGCATTTT	CASSLGQLQPQHF	TRBV12-3/TRBV12-4	TRBJ1-5	NA	many
TGTGCCAGCAGCTTAAGCAGACGCGGGGAGCAGTACTTC	CASSLSRRGEQYF	TRBV11-1	TRBJ2-7	NA	few
TGTGCCAGCAGTTTGCTCGGAGATGAGCAGTTCTTC	CASSLLGDEQFF	TRBV12-3/TRBV12-4	TRBJ2-1	NA	many
TGTGCCACGGGGGGGGCTGGCTATGGCTACACCTTC	CATGGAGYGYTF	TRBV28	TRBJ1-2	NA	NA
TGTGCCAGCAGTTTACTTTTTCGCGTACGGGGCGCGGGTCCAACAGATACGCAGTATTTT	CASSLLFRVRGAGPTDTQYF	TRBV12-3/TRBV12-4	TRBJ2-3	NA	NA